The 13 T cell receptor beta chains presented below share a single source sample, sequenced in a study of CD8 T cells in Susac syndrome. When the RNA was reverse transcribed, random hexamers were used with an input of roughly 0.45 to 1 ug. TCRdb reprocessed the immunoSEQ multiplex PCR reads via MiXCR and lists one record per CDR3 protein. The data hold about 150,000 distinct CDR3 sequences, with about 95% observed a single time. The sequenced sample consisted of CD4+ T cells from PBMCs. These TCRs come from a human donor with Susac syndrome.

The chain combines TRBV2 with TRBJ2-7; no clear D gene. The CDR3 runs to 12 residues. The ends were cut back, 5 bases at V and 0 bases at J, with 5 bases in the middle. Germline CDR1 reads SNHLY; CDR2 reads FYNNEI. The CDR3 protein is CASSISSYEQYF. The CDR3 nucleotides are TGTGCCAGCAGTATAAGCTCCTACGAGCAGTACTTC.

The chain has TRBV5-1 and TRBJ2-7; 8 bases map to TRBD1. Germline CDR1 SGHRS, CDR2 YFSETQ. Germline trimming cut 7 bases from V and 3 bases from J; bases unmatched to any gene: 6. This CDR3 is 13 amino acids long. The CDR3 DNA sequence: TGCGCCAGCGGACAGGGTGGTGGCTACGAGCAGTACTTC. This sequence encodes CASGQGGGYEQYF. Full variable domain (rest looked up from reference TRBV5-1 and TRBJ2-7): KAGVTQTPRYLIKTRGQQVTLSCSPISGHRSVSWYQQTPGQGLQFLFEYFSETQRNKGNFPGRFSGRQFSNSRSEMNVSTLELGDSALYLCASGQGGGYEQYFGPGTRLTVT.

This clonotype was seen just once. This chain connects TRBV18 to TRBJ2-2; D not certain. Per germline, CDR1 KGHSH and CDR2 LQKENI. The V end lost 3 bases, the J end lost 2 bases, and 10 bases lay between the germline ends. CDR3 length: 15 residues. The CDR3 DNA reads TGTGCCAGCTCACCGGGGTCAGGAAACACCGGGGAGCTGTTTTTT. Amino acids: CASSPGSGNTGELFF.

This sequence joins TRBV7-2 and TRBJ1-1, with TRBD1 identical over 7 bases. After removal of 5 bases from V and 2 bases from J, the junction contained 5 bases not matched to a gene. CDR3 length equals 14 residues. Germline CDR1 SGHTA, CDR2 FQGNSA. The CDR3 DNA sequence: TGTGCCAGCAGCATCAACAGGGGCAACACTGAAGCTTTCTTT. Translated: CASSINRGNTEAFF.

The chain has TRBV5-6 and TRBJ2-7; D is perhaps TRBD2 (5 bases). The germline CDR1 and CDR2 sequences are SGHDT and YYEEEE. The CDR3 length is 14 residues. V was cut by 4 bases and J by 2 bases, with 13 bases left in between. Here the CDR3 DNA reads TGTGCCAGCAGCCGGGGATACCCAGCCTACGAGCAGTACTTC. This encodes CASSRGYPAYEQYF.

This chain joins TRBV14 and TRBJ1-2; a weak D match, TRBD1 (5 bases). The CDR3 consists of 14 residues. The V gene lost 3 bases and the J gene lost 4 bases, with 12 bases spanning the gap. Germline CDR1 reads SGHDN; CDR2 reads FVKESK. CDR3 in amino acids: CASSHVGRGYGYTF. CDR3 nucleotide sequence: TGTGCCAGCAGCCACGTGGGGCGCGGCTATGGCTACACCTTC.

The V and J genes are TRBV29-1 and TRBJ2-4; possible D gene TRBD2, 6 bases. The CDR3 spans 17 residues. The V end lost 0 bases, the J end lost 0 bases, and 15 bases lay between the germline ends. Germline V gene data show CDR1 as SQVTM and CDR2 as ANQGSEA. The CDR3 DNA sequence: TGCAGCGTTGAAGATGTCAGGACTATACAAGCCAAAAACATTCAGTACTTC. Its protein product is CSVEDVRTIQAKNIQYF.

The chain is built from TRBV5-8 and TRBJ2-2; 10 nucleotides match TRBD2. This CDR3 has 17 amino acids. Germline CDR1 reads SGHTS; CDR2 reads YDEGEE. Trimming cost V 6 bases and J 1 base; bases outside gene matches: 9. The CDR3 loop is CASTSSGGLRNTGELFF. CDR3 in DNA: TGTGCCAGCACCTCTAGCGGGGGCTTGCGGAACACCGGGGAGCTGTTTTTT.

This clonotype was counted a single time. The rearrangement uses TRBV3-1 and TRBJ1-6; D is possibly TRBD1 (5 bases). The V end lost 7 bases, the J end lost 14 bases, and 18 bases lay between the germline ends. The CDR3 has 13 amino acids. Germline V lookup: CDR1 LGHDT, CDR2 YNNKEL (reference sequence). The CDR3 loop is CASTDRGEFALHF. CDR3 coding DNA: TGTGCCAGCACTGACCGAGGGGAGTTCGCCCTCCACTTT.

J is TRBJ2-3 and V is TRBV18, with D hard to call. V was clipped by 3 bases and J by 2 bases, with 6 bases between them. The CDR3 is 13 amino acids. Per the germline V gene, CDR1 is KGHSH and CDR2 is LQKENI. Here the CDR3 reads CASSPSATDTQYF. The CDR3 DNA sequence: TGTGCCAGCTCACCGAGCGCCACAGATACGCAGTATTTT. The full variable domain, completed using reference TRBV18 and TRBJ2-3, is NAGVMQNPRHLVRRRGQEARLRCSPMKGHSHVYWYRQLPEEGLKFMVYLQKENIIDESGMPKERFSAEFPKEGPSILRIQQVVRGDSAAYFCASSPSATDTQYFGPGTRLTVL.

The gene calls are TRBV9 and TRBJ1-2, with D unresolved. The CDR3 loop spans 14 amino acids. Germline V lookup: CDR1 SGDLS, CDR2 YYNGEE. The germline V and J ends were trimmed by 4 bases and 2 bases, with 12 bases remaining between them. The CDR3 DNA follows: TGTGCCAGCAGCCCCCATTACCGGAACTATGGCTACACCTTC. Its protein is CASSPHYRNYGYTF.

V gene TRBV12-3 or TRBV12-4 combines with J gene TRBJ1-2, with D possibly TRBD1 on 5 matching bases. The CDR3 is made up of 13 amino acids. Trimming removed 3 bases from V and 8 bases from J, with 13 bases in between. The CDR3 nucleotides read TGTGCCAGCAGTTTCGACAGCTCTATGGGCTACACCTTC. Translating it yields CASSFDSSMGYTF.

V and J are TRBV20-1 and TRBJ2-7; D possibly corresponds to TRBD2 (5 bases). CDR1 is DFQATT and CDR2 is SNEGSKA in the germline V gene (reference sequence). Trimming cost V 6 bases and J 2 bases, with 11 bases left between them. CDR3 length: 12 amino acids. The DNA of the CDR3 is TGCAGTGCGCCCGTCGGGACCTACGAGCAGTACTTC. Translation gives CSAPVGTYEQYF.